A single sample gave rise to the 31 T cell receptor beta chains below, sequenced in a study of shared clonotypes between healthy human individuals. Assay used: immunoSEQ multiplex PCR; TCRdb lists only in-frame clones, some missing. Found here are roughly 1 million clones, around 76% of them singletons; the top ten hold approximately 1.5%. The sample comprised memory CD4+ T cells sorted from blood. Subset noted: CD45RA-negative fraction. These receptors were collected from a man between 18 and 29 years old in good health.

This clone was counted at least ten times. This sequence joins TRBV7-2 and TRBJ2-6, with D unresolved. The CDR3 totals 15 residues. The V end was cut by 2 bases, the J end by 0 bases, with 5 bases between. Germline CDR1 and CDR2: SGHTA and FQGNSA. CDR3 loop: CASSLLSSGANVLTF. CDR3 in DNA: TGTGCCAGCAGCTTATTGAGCTCTGGGGCCAACGTCCTGACTTTC.

The rearrangement joins TRBV11-3 to TRBJ2-7; possible D gene TRBD1, 6 bases. Trimming cost V 4 bases and J 0 bases, with 10 bases left between them. The CDR3 runs to 14 residues. Per the germline V gene, CDR1 is SGHNT and CDR2 is YENEEA. The CDR3 sequence is CASSSDRNSYEQYF. The CDR3 DNA reads as TGTGCCAGCAGCTCCGACAGGAACTCCTACGAGCAGTACTTC. The complete variable domain, with remaining parts taken from reference TRBV11-3 and TRBJ2-7, reads EAGVVQSPRYKIIEKKQPVAFWCNPISGHNTLYWYLQNLGQGPELLIRYENEEAVDDSQLPKDRFSAERLKGVDSTLKIQPAELGDSAVYLCASSSDRNSYEQYFGPGTRLTVT.

The J gene is TRBJ2-5, the V gene TRBV6-6; D possibly corresponds to TRBD2 (5 bases). CDR3 length equals 11 residues. Trimming took 11 bases from V and 8 from J, leaving 15 bases between them. Germline V gene data show CDR1 as MNHNY and CDR2 as SVGAGI (reference sequence). The chain's CDR3 is CAGGPRETQYF. In nucleotides, the CDR3 is TGTGCCGGCGGCCCCCGGGAAACCCAGTACTTC.

The CDR3 coding sequence is TGCGCCAGCAGGCTGGGAGATCAGAGCAATCAGCCCCAGCATTTT. Residues: CASRLGDQSNQPQHF. The J gene is TRBJ1-5, the V gene TRBV5-1; D remains unclear. This CDR3 has 15 amino acids. V shed 5 bases and J shed 1 base, with 13 bases lying between them. The germline CDR1 and CDR2 sequences are SGHRS and YFSETQ.

In regard to this clone: Different DNA sequences within this sample yield the same CDR3. The genes are TRBV18 and TRBJ2-7; 9 bases fit TRBD1. CDR3 length: 15 residues. The germline gives CDR1 KGHSH, CDR2 LQKENI. The V segment lost 3 bases and the J segment 0 bases; nucleotides outside the gene matches: 3. CDR3 residues: CASSPQTGGSYEQYF. CDR3 nucleotides: TGTGCCAGCTCACCTCAGACAGGGGGCTCCTACGAGCAGTACTTC.

Note on this clone: Other DNA sequences of this sample code for an identical CDR3. The chain uses TRBV9 and TRBJ2-5; D may be TRBD2 (6 bases). CDR3 length equals 14 residues. Deletions cut 0 bases from V and 5 bases from J, with 11 bases between. Germline CDR1 reads SGDLS; CDR2 reads YYNGEE. The CDR3 is CASSVGAGGETQYF. DNA of the CDR3: TGTGCCAGCAGCGTAGGAGCGGGCGGGGAGACCCAGTACTTC. Full variable domain (missing parts from reference TRBV9 and TRBJ2-5): DSGVTQTPKHLITATGQRVTLRCSPRSGDLSVYWYQQSLDQGLQFLIQYYNGEERAKGNILERFSAQQFPDLHSELNLSSLELGDSALYFCASSVGAGGETQYFGPGTRLLVL.

This clone was counted many times. The genes are TRBV6-1 and TRBJ2-5, with 7 nucleotides matching TRBD1. CDR1 and CDR2 from the germline V gene are MNHNS and SASEGT. With 6 bases clipped from V and 4 bases from J, the junction kept 11 bases outside the gene matches. The CDR3 is 15 amino acids. The CDR3 DNA sequence: TGTGCCAGCAGCGAGGACAGGTTCGGACGAGAGACCCAGTACTTC. Protein: CASSEDRFGRETQYF.

For this clone: Distinct nucleotide sequences in the sample also encode this CDR3. This chain uses TRBV6-5 with TRBJ1-2, with 8 bases that match TRBD1. This CDR3 comprises 14 residues. V shed 2 bases and J 3 bases; nucleotides not matched to a gene: 2. The germline CDR1 and CDR2 sequences are MNHEY and SVGAGI. CDR3 sequence reads: CASSYTGGDYGYTF. CDR3 DNA: TGTGCCAGCAGTTACACAGGGGGTGACTATGGCTACACCTTC.

The chain uses TRBV21-1 and TRBJ1-2. TRBV21-1 is a recognized pseudogene. This CDR3 spans 15 amino acids. CDR3 DNA sequence: TGTGCCAGCAGCAAAGGGCCGGCGCCGGGGTATGGCTACACCTTC. It is translated as CASSKGPAPGYGYTF.

The chain combines TRBV11-2 with TRBJ2-3; the D gene is possibly TRBD1 (5 bases). Deletions cut 1 base from V and 2 bases from J, with 7 bases between. The CDR3 has 14 residues. Germline loops: CDR1 SGHAT, CDR2 FQNNGV. The DNA for the CDR3 is TGTGCCAGCAGCTTAGCAGGGATCACAGATACGCAGTATTTT. Protein: CASSLAGITDTQYF.

The chain recombines TRBV5-5 with TRBJ1-1; D unresolved. This CDR3 has 13 amino acids. CDR1 is SGHKS and CDR2 is YYEKEE in the germline V gene (reference sequence). Deletions cut 3 bases from V and 1 base from J, with 7 bases between. CDR3 protein: CASSYIRNTEAFF. The DNA of the CDR3 is TGTGCCAGCAGCTACATCCGGAACACTGAAGCTTTCTTT.

The chain combines TRBV5-5 with TRBJ1-2; possible D gene TRBD1, 6 bases. The germline V gene encodes CDR1 SGHKS and CDR2 YYEKEE (reference sequence). This CDR3 has 15 amino acids. The V gene lost 3 bases and the J gene lost 1 base, with 13 bases spanning the gap. CDR3 sequence reads: CASSSGQRDNYGYTF. The CDR3 DNA reads TGTGCCAGCAGCTCCGGACAGCGCGATAACTATGGCTACACCTTC.

This clone was counted between two and nine times. This sequence joins TRBV5-4 and TRBJ2-1; D is ambiguous. Germline V CDR1 and CDR2: SGHNT, YYREEE (reference sequence). This CDR3 contains 14 residues. V was clipped by 4 bases and J by 3 bases, with 11 bases between them. DNA of the CDR3: TGTGCCAGCAGCCCCACGGCAGACTACAATGAGCAGTTCTTC. It is translated as CASSPTADYNEQFF.

The chain recombines TRBV5-5 with TRBJ1-5; D gene uncertain. Germline V lookup: CDR1 SGHKS, CDR2 YYEKEE (reference sequence). The CDR3 is 13 residues long. V gave up 2 bases and J gave up 5 bases, with 8 bases separating them. The CDR3 DNA is TGTGCCAGCAGCTTTCAACCGGATCAGCCCCAGCATTTT. Protein: CASSFQPDQPQHF.

The chain joins TRBV9 to TRBJ2-1; D remains unclear. V lost 1 base and J lost 5, with 4 bases in between. The CDR3 loop spans 12 amino acids. Per the germline V gene, CDR1 is SGDLS and CDR2 is YYNGEE. CDR3 bases: TGTGCCAGCAGCGTATCGGACAATGAGCAGTTCTTC. Translated: CASSVSDNEQFF.

The sample holds a few counts of this clone. The rearrangement uses TRBV7-8 and TRBJ1-3; no clear D. Germline CDR1 SGHVS, CDR2 FQNEAQ. The CDR3 extends over 16 amino acids. Trimming cost V 1 base and J 9 bases, with 19 bases left between them. The CDR3 nucleotides are TGTGCCAGCAGCTTAGATAGTCTGGGCTCGGGCGGCACCATATATTTT. Its protein product is CASSLDSLGSGGTIYF.

This clone was counted a few times. CDR3 region: CASSPNSGVGSPLHF. The CDR3 nucleotides are TGTGCCAGCTCACCTAACAGCGGGGTTGGTTCACCCCTCCACTTT. The V call is TRBV18, the J call TRBJ1-6; D uncertain. The CDR3 is 15 amino acids. Trimming shortened V by 3 bases and J by 9 bases, and 15 bases separated the two germline ends. Germline V gene lookup returns CDR1 KGHSH and CDR2 LQKENI.

This clone occurred a few times. CDR3 amino acids: CASRTETYEQYF. Here the CDR3 DNA reads TGTGCCAGCAGGACAGAGACCTACGAGCAGTACTTC. The rearrangement links TRBV2 to TRBJ2-7; maybe TRBD1 (5 bases). The germline V gene encodes CDR1 SNHLY and CDR2 FYNNEI. The CDR3 is 12 residues long. The V end was cut by 6 bases, the J end by 2 bases, with 8 bases between.

The chain is built from TRBV18 and TRBJ1-1; D is unclear. Germline loops: CDR1 KGHSH, CDR2 LQKENI. The CDR3 consists of 16 residues. Trimming took 2 bases from V and 1 from J, leaving 14 bases between them. CDR3 sequence reads: CASSPRLVSRNTEAFF. The CDR3 DNA follows: TGTGCCAGCTCACCAAGGCTCGTATCCAGGAACACTGAAGCTTTCTTT.

V is TRBV6-1 and J is TRBJ1-2, with no clear D. This CDR3 has 12 amino acids. Germline CDR1 MNHNS, CDR2 SASEGT. V dropped 4 bases and J dropped 4 bases, with 7 bases sitting between them. The CDR3 spells CASSVVAYGYTF. The CDR3 region has the DNA TGTGCCAGCAGTGTCGTTGCCTATGGCTACACCTTC.

The V call is TRBV14, the J call TRBJ1-1; no firm D call. Germline values: CDR1 SGHDN, CDR2 FVKESK. The CDR3 sequence is 15 residues long. The germline V and J ends were trimmed by 0 bases and 5 bases, with 13 bases remaining between them. CDR3 protein: CASSQDRNRETEAFF. The CDR3 nucleotides are TGTGCCAGCAGCCAAGATCGGAACCGGGAGACTGAAGCTTTCTTT.

V and J are TRBV7-2 and TRBJ2-7, with 7 positions matching TRBD2. Germline loops: CDR1 SGHTA, CDR2 FQGNSA. This CDR3 is 15 amino acids long. The junction had 7 bases not matched to a gene; V was cut back by 3 bases and J by 2 bases. The chain's CDR3 is CASSFGLAEAYEQYF. The CDR3 nucleotides are TGTGCCAGCAGCTTTGGTCTAGCGGAGGCCTACGAGCAGTACTTC.

This clone was counted a few times. The DNA for the CDR3 is TGTGCCAGCAAGGCTTCAGGAAACACCATATATTTT. Protein sequence: CASKASGNTIYF. The chain uses TRBV11-2 and TRBJ1-3; D is unclear. CDR3 length: 12 amino acids. Trimming cost V 7 bases and J 4 bases, with 8 bases left between them. Germline lookup yields CDR1 SGHAT and CDR2 FQNNGV.

Only a few counts were recorded for this clone. The chain couples TRBV25-1 to TRBJ2-2; D might be TRBD1 (6 bases). Deletions cut 3 bases from V and 4 bases from J, with 15 bases between. This CDR3 has 16 residues. The germline CDR1 and CDR2 sequences are MGHDK and SYGVNS. The CDR3 DNA is TGTGCCAGCAGTGAGATCAGGGGATCGAGCACCGGGGAGCTGTTTTTT. This encodes CASSEIRGSSTGELFF.

Details on this clone: This same CDR3 is encoded by further DNA sequences in the sample. The rearrangement joins TRBV15 to TRBJ1-4; D unclear. This CDR3 contains 15 residues. Germline V gene data show CDR1 as LNHNV and CDR2 as YYDKDF (reference sequence). Trimming took off 0 bases at V and 2 bases at J, with 7 bases between the two ends. The CDR3 loop reads CATSRDRGTNEKLFF. CDR3 coding DNA: TGTGCCACCAGCAGAGACAGAGGGACTAATGAAAAACTGTTTTTT.

The genes are TRBV6-1 and TRBJ1-2; no firm D call. V dropped 6 bases and J dropped 3 bases, with 17 bases sitting between them. The CDR3 consists of 15 residues. Germline V gene data show CDR1 as MNHNS and CDR2 as SASEGT. CDR3 DNA sequence: TGTGCCAGCAGCACGACTCCCGGTGTGGACTATGGCTACACCTTC. Its protein product is CASSTTPGVDYGYTF.

V and J are TRBV6-5 and TRBJ2-5; 8 bases agree with TRBD1. V dropped 0 bases and J dropped 6; count of bases not matched to a gene: 9. The CDR3 is 16 residues long. Germline V gene lookup returns CDR1 MNHEY and CDR2 SVGAGI. CDR3 sequence (DNA): TGTGCCAGCAGTTACTCCGGACAGGGCAAGGGGAAGACCCAGTACTTC. Protein sequence: CASSYSGQGKGKTQYF.

This clone was detected only once. The chain's CDR3 is CASSWGQGMANEKLFF. CDR3 DNA sequence: TGTGCCAGCAGCTGGGGACAGGGGATGGCTAATGAAAAACTGTTTTTT. This chain links TRBV5-5 with TRBJ1-4; 10 nucleotides align to TRBD1. CDR3 size: 16 residues. Germline V gene sequence: CDR1 SGHKS, CDR2 YYEKEE (reference sequence). V shed 3 bases and J 3 bases; nucleotides not matched to a gene: 5.

This chain joins TRBV30 and TRBJ2-1, with 9 bases that match TRBD1. Losses at the gene ends were 5 bases for V and 8 bases for J; bases not matched to a gene: 10. CDR1 is GTSNPN and CDR2 is SVGIG in the germline V gene (reference sequence). The CDR3 is 14 amino acids. CDR3 region: CAWSQGAISYEQFF. The DNA for the CDR3 is TGTGCCTGGTCACAGGGGGCCATAAGTTATGAGCAGTTCTTC.

Comment on this clone: Other DNA sequences within the sample encode an identical CDR3. The chain uses TRBV6-5 and TRBJ1-5; D not resolved. V shed 6 bases and J shed 1 base, with 7 bases lying between them. The CDR3 length is 13 residues. Per germline, CDR1 MNHEY and CDR2 SVGAGI. The CDR3, as DNA: TGTGCCAGCAGCCCCTTAAGCAATCAGCCCCAGCATTTT. Translation gives CASSPLSNQPQHF.

Many counts were recorded for this clone. V gene TRBV6-1 combines with J gene TRBJ1-2; 11 positions agree with TRBD1. Germline-derived CDR1 and CDR2 are MNHNS and SASEGT. V gave up 6 bases and J gave up 8 bases; unmatched junction bases: 11. CDR3 length: 15 amino acids. Here the CDR3 reads CASREHRDRGDGYTF. In DNA, the CDR3 is TGTGCCAGCAGGGAACACCGGGACAGGGGGGACGGCTACACCTTC.